A selection of T cell receptor beta chains follows, all from one sample in a study of T cells after posttransplantation cyclophosphamide. Libraries were prepared by immunoSEQ multiplex PCR; TCRdb keeps only in-frame clonotypes and omits some of them. This table holds about 43,000 clones, about nine tenths found once. This material consisted of PBMCs, taken 60 to 65 days after allogeneic stem cell transplant with posttransplant cyclophosphamide. The receptors originated from a male patient aged 60 to 75 who received an allogeneic stem cell transplant from a related donor and was CMV-positive. A subset of T cells may come from the graft donor. CDR3s include the opening cysteine and the closing phenylalanine or tryptophan.

V gene: TRBV6-1; J gene: TRBJ2-3; CDR3 protein: CASIQGGTGTDTQYF
V gene: TRBV10-2; J gene: TRBJ1-4; CDR3 protein: CASTGQGGEKLFF
V gene: TRBV5-1; J gene: TRBJ2-3; CDR3 protein: CASSLAGGAHTDTQYF
V gene: TRBV7-6; J gene: TRBJ1-1; CDR3 protein: CASSLTGVLNTEAFF
V gene: TRBV14; J gene: TRBJ2-1; CDR3 protein: CASSDRVGSYNEQFF
V gene: TRBV6-5; J gene: TRBJ1-1; CDR3 protein: CASSFGTLNTEAFF
V gene: TRBV19; J gene: TRBJ1-2; CDR3 protein: CASRATGSFGYTF
V gene: TRBV9; J gene: TRBJ1-1; CDR3 protein: CASSVGDKGPRSEAFF
V gene: TRBV19; J gene: TRBJ1-2; CDR3 protein: CASSLTGGAYYGYTF
V gene: TRBV27; J gene: TRBJ1-6; CDR3 protein: CASSRPYTGYNSPLHF
V gene: TRBV5-1; J gene: TRBJ2-1; CDR3 protein: CASSLVSGGQDEQFF
V gene: TRBV6-5; J gene: TRBJ2-2; CDR3 protein: CASSSQGAGVTGELFF
V gene: TRBV12-5; J gene: TRBJ1-1; CDR3 protein: CASGFGVLNEAFF
V gene: TRBV6-5; J gene: TRBJ1-6; CDR3 protein: CASSDRGGNSPLHF
V gene: TRBV7-9; J gene: TRBJ1-5; CDR3 protein: CASSFGPNPQHF
V gene: TRBV7-9; J gene: TRBJ1-1; CDR3 protein: CASSFLSATEAFF
V gene: TRBV18; J gene: TRBJ1-2; CDR3 protein: CASSPQHDRFYGYTF
V gene: TRBV1; J gene: TRBJ2-5; CDR3 protein: CTSSQVLPSGGAGETQYF
V gene: TRBV11-2; J gene: TRBJ1-4; CDR3 protein: CASSPVRGLGEKLFF
V gene: TRBV21-1; J gene: TRBJ1-1; CDR3 protein: CASRRRGGTEAFF
V gene: TRBV30; J gene: TRBJ2-2; CDR3 protein: CAWSPYTGELFF
V gene: TRBV10-3; J gene: TRBJ2-3; CDR3 protein: CAINPQPQQGPNADTQYF
V gene: TRBV5-1; J gene: TRBJ2-5; CDR3 protein: CASSLDGGGARETQYF
V gene: TRBV7-8; J gene: TRBJ1-2; CDR3 protein: CASSRSLYGRYGYTF
V gene: TRBV2; J gene: TRBJ2-3; CDR3 protein: CASSESWRGGTDTQYF
V gene: TRBV10-3; J gene: TRBJ1-1; CDR3 protein: CAISGRGGWGTEAFF
V gene: TRBV5-5; J gene: TRBJ2-2; CDR3 protein: CASSFTGDWIPGELFF
V gene: TRBV4-2; J gene: TRBJ1-4; CDR3 protein: CASSGGEKLFF
V gene: TRBV6-1; J gene: TRBJ1-2; CDR3 protein: CASSGWTGADYGYTF
V gene: TRBV21-1; J gene: TRBJ1-4; CDR3 protein: CASSNWLKGLANEKLFF
V gene: TRBV2; J gene: TRBJ1-6; CDR3 protein: CASRQGENSPLHF
V gene: TRBV5-4; J gene: TRBJ1-1; CDR3 protein: CASRGGIGGEAFF
V gene: TRBV27; J gene: TRBJ2-7; CDR3 protein: CASSLGTGGDRYEQYF
V gene: TRBV18; J gene: TRBJ1-1; CDR3 protein: CASSPTLGSEAFF
V gene: TRBV7-9; J gene: TRBJ1-2; CDR3 protein: CASSLGQGPGYTF
V gene: TRBV5-1; J gene: TRBJ2-1; CDR3 protein: CASSLVAGPYNEQFF
V gene: TRBV4-1; J gene: TRBJ2-6; CDR3 protein: CASSQVQAGANVLTF
V gene: TRBV7-6; J gene: TRBJ1-3; CDR3 protein: CASSSSGRDGNTIYF
V gene: TRBV9; J gene: TRBJ1-1; CDR3 protein: CASSVAPPGTGIGTEAFF
V gene: TRBV6-6; J gene: TRBJ1-6; CDR3 protein: CAMGQGNSPLHF
V gene: TRBV11-2; J gene: TRBJ2-1; CDR3 protein: CASRFGGASYNEQFF
V gene: TRBV30; J gene: TRBJ2-2; CDR3 protein: CAWTAVPGELFF
V gene: TRBV5-1; J gene: TRBJ1-2; CDR3 protein: CASSFRGGDGYTF
V gene: TRBV9; J gene: TRBJ1-2; CDR3 protein: CASSVANIPADGYIF
V gene: TRBV7-9; J gene: TRBJ1-2; CDR3 protein: CASTVTGTYGYTF
V gene: TRBV2; J gene: TRBJ2-3; CDR3 protein: CASTGSSGDTQYF
V gene: TRBV29-1; J gene: TRBJ2-3; CDR3 protein: CSVESPGGASGGADTQYF
V gene: TRBV15; J gene: TRBJ1-3; CDR3 protein: CATSNPPQGGNTIYF
V gene: TRBV2; J gene: TRBJ1-6; CDR3 protein: CASKEDNSPLHF
V gene: TRBV12-5; J gene: TRBJ1-5; CDR3 protein: CASSPRGGEQPQHF
V gene: TRBV6-1; J gene: TRBJ2-2; CDR3 protein: CASSGSETGELFF
V gene: TRBV9; J gene: TRBJ2-3; CDR3 protein: CASSPRLVAFRDTQYF
V gene: TRBV9; J gene: TRBJ2-1; CDR3 protein: CASSVETVYNEQFF